Following are 8 T cell receptor beta chains from one sample sequenced in a study of long-term antiretroviral therapy in people with HIV. The libraries were made with immunoSEQ v3.0 at survey level. Repertoires were generated with immunoSEQ multiplex PCR, while TCRdb's copy carries only in-frame clones and drops some. The data show roughly 18,000 clones, about nine tenths seen once. This sample comprised unsorted PBMCs, obtained 3 years after starting antiretroviral therapy. The source is a man aged 50 to 60 with HIV.

This clone turned up a few times. At one of its ends the junction is not consistent with the germline gene, which may arise from a read error. CDR3 region: CASSSGALPSYDEQFF. In DNA form, the CDR3 reads TGTGCCAGCAGCTCCGGGGCCCTCCCATCCTACGATGAGCAGTTCTTC. The rearrangement uses TRBV5-5 and TRBJ2-1, with D perhaps given as TRBD1 or TRBD2 (5 bases each). CDR3 length equals 16 residues. Germline CDR1 reads SGHKS; CDR2 reads YYEKEE (reference sequence).

This chain uses TRBV19 with TRBJ1-2, with TRBD1 matching 9 bases. Germline CDR1 is LNHDA and CDR2 is SQIVND (reference sequence). J gave up 6 bases and V 7 bases, and 6 bases lay outside the gene matches. This CDR3 comprises 13 residues. In nucleotides, the CDR3 is TGTGCCAGTAATACGGGACAGGGTGATGGCTACACCTTC. This gives the protein CASNTGQGDGYTF.

This clone appeared once. The chain uses TRBV7-8 and TRBJ2-7; 7 bases line up with TRBD1. Germline CDR1 and CDR2: SGHVS and FQNEAQ. The CDR3 length is 14 residues. V shed 1 base, J shed 3 bases, and the junction held 3 bases outside the gene matches. CDR3 DNA sequence: TGTGCCAGCAGCTTAGGGGCAGGGGGCTACGAGCAGTACTTC. It translates to CASSLGAGGYEQYF.

J is TRBJ2-7 and V is TRBV14; D is possibly TRBD2 (7 bases). CDR3 size: 15 residues. V was cut by 4 bases and J by 2 bases, with 15 bases left in between. The germline CDR1 and CDR2 sequences are SGHDN and FVKESK. The CDR3: CASSPGEGSAYEQYF. The CDR3 DNA reads TGTGCCAGCAGCCCAGGGGAGGGTAGCGCCTACGAGCAGTACTTC. Based on the CDR3 plus reference TRBV14 and TRBJ2-7, the full variable domain is EAGVTQFPSHSVIEKGQTVTLRCDPISGHDNLYWYRRVMGKEIKFLLHFVKESKQDESGMPNNRFLAERTGGTYSTLKVQPAELEDSGVYFCASSPGEGSAYEQYFGPGTRLTVT.

V is TRBV5-5 and J is TRBJ2-7; tentatively, D is TRBD1 (6 bases). Germline CDR1 reads SGHKS; CDR2 reads YYEKEE (reference sequence). The CDR3 spans 15 residues. V was clipped by 2 bases and J by 5 bases, with 17 bases between them. The CDR3 DNA is TGTGCCAGCAGCTTCGGTTCGACAGGCGCCGACGAGCAGTACTTC. Translating gives CASSFGSTGADEQYF. Full variable domain (outside the CDR3, taken from reference TRBV5-5 and TRBJ2-7): DAGVTQSPTHLIKTRGQQVTLRCSPISGHKSVSWYQQVLGQGPQFIFQYYEKEERGRGNFPDRFSARQFPNYSSELNVNALLLGDSALYLCASSFGSTGADEQYFGPGTRLTVT.

The chain is built from TRBV6-1 and TRBJ1-3; no clear D gene. Germline lookup yields CDR1 MNHNS and CDR2 SASEGT. The CDR3 totals 15 residues. The V gene lost 1 base and the J gene lost 0 bases, with 7 bases spanning the gap. The CDR3 DNA reads TGTGCCAGCAGTGAAGACGTAGTCTCTGGAAACACCATATATTTT. It translates to CASSEDVVSGNTIYF.

The V call is TRBV9, the J call TRBJ1-2; 7 nucleotides match TRBD1. The V gene's germline CDR1 is SGDLS and CDR2 YYNGEE. This CDR3 has 15 amino acids. J was trimmed by 0 bases and V by 4 bases; bases with no gene match: 6. CDR3 sequence: CASSRGDSTNYGYTF. The DNA of the CDR3 is TGTGCCAGCAGCCGGGGGGACAGTACTAACTATGGCTACACCTTC.

The rearrangement joins TRBV7-9 to TRBJ2-1; D is tentatively TRBD1 or TRBD2 (6 bases each). Trimming stripped 1 base from V and 9 bases from J, with 13 bases between. Germline V gene sequence: CDR1 SEHNR, CDR2 FQNEAQ (reference sequence). There are 14 residues in the CDR3. Here the CDR3 DNA reads TGTGCCAGCAGCTTAGGAGGGGGGACAAGTGAGCAGTTCTTC. Translated, it gives CASSLGGGTSEQFF.